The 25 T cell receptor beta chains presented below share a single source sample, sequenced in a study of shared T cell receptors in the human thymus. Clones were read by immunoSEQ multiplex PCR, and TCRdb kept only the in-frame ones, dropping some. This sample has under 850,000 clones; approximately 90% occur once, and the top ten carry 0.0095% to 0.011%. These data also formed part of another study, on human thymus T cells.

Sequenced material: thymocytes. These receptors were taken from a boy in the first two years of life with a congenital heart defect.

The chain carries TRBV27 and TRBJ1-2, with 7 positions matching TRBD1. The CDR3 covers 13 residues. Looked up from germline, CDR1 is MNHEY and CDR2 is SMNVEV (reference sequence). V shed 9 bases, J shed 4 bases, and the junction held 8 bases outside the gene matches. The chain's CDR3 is CARTRGRSYGYTF. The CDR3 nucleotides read TGTGCCAGGACTAGGGGGCGAAGCTATGGCTACACCTTC.

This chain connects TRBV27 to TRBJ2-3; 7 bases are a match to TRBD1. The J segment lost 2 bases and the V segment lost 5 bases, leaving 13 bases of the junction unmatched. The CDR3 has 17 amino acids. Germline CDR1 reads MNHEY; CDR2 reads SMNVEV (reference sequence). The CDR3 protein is CASSPPPTGTVTDTQYF. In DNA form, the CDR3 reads TGTGCCAGCAGTCCACCTCCGACAGGGACGGTCACAGATACGCAGTATTTT.

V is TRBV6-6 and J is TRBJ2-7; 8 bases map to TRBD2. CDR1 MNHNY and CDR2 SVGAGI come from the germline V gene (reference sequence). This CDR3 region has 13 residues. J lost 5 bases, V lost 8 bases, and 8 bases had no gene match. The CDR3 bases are TGTGCCAGCCACCAATCGGGGGGGGACGAGCAGTACTTC. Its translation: CASHQSGGDEQYF.

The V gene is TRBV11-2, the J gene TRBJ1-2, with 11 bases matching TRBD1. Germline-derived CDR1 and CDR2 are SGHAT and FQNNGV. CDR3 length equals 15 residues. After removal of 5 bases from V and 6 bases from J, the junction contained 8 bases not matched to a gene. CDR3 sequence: CASSQRDRGMDGYTF. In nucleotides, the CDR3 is TGTGCCAGCAGCCAGAGGGACAGGGGGATGGATGGCTACACCTTC.

DNA of the CDR3: TGTGCCAGCAGCGTCCTTCCTAGCTCCTACAATGAGCAGTTCTTC. Translation: CASSVLPSSYNEQFF. This chain links TRBV9 with TRBJ2-1; D not certain. V dropped 2 bases and J dropped 0 bases, with 9 bases sitting between them. CDR1 is SGDLS, CDR2 YYNGEE, per germline. The CDR3 consists of 15 residues.

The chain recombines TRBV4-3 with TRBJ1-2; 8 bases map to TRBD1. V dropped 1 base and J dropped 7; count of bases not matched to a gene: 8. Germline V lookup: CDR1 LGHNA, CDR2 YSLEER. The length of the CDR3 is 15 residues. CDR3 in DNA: TGCGCCAGCAGCCAAGCTCAGGACAGGGTCTGTGGCTACACCTTC. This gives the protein CASSQAQDRVCGYTF.

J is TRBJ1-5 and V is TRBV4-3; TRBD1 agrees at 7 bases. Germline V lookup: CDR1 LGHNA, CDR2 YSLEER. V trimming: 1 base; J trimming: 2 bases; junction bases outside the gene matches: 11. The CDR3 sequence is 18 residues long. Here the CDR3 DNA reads TGCGCCAGCAGCCAAGTCGCGCAGGGGGAAAACGGCAATCAGCCCCAGCATTTT. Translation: CASSQVAQGENGNQPQHF.

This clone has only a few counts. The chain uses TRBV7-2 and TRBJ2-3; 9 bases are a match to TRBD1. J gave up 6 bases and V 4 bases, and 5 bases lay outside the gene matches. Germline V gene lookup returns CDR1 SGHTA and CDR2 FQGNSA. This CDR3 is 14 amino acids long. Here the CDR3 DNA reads TGTGCCAGCAGCTCCCGGGACAGGGATGATACGCAGTATTTT. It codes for CASSSRDRDDTQYF.

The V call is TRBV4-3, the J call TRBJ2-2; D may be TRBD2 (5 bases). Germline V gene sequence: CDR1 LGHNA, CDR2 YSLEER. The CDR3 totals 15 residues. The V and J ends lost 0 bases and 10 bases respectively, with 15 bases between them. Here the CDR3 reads CASSQDVRPSPELFF. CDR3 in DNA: TGCGCCAGCAGCCAAGATGTACGTCCTAGCCCGGAGCTGTTTTTT.

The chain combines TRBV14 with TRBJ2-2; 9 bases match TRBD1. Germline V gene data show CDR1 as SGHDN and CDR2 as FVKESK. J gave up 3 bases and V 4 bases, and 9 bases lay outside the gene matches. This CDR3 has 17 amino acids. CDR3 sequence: CASSRGWTGEDTGELFF. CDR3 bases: TGTGCCAGCAGCCGGGGATGGACAGGGGAGGACACCGGGGAGCTGTTTTTT.

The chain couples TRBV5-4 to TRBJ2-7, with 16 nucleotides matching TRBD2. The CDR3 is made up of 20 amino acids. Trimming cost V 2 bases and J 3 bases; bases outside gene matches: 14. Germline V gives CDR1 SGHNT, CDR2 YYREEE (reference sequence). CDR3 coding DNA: TGTGCCAGCAGCTTATACCAACCGGGACTAGCGGGAGGGCCCCACTACGAGCAGTACTTC. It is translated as CASSLYQPGLAGGPHYEQYF.

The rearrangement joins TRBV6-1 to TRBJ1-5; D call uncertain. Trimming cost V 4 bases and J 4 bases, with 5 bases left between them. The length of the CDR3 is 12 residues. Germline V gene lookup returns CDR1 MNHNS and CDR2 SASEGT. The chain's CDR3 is CASSALNQPQHF. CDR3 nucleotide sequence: TGTGCCAGCAGTGCCTTGAATCAGCCCCAGCATTTT.

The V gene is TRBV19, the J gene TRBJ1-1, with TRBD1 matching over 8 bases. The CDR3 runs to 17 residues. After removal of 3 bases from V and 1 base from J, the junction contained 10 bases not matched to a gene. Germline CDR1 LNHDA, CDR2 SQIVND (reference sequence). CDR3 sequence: CASSILPLTGENTEAFF. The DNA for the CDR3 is TGTGCCAGTAGTATTCTCCCCCTGACAGGGGAGAACACTGAAGCTTTCTTT.

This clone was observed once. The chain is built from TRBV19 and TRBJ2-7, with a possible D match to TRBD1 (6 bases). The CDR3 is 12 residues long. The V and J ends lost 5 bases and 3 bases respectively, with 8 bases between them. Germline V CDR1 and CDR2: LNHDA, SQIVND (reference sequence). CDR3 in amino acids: CASSLDSYEQYF. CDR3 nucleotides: TGTGCCAGTAGTTTGGACAGCTACGAGCAGTACTTC.

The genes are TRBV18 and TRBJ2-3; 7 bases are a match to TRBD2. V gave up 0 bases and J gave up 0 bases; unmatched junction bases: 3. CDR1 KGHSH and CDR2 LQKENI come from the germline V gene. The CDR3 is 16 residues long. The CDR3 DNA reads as TGTGCCAGCTCACCACCGCCGGGGGGTAGCACAGATACGCAGTATTTT. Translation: CASSPPPGGSTDTQYF.

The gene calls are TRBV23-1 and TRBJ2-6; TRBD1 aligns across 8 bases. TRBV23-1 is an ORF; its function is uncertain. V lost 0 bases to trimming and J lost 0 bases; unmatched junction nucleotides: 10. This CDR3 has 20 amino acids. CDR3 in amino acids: CASSQSGRDRPHSGANVLTF. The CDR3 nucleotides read TGCGCCAGCAGTCAATCTGGGCGGGACAGGCCGCACTCTGGGGCCAACGTCCTGACTTTC.

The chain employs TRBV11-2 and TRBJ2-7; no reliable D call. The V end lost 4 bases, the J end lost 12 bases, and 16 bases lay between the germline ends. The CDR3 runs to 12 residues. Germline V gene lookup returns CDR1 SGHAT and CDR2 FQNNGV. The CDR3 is CASSSFIERRYF. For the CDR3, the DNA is TGTGCCAGCAGCTCCTTCATTGAGAGGCGGTACTTC.

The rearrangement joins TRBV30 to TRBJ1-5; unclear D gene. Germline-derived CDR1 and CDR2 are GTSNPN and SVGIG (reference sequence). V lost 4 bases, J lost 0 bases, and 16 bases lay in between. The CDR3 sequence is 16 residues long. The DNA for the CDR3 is TGTGCCTGGACCCTTCACGGGGTTCCTAGCAATCAGCCCCAGCATTTT. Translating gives CAWTLHGVPSNQPQHF.

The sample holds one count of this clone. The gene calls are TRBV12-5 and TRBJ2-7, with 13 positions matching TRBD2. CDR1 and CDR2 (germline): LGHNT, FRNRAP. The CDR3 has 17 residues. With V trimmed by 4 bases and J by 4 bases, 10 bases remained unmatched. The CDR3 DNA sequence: TGTGCTAGTGGTTGGCCCGCCGGGACTAGCGGGAAGTACGAGCAGTACTTC. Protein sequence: CASGWPAGTSGKYEQYF.

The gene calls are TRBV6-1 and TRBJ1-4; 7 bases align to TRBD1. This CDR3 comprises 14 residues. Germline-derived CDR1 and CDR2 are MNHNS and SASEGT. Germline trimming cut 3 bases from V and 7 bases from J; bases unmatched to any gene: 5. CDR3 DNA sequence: TGTGCCAGCAGTGATGTGACAGGGTTTGAAAAACTGTTTTTT. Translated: CASSDVTGFEKLFF.

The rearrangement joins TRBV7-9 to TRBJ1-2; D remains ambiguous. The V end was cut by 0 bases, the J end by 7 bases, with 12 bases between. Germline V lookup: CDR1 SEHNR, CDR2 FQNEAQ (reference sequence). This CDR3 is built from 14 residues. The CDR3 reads CASSLAGRPAGYTF. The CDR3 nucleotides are TGTGCCAGCAGCTTAGCGGGGAGACCCGCTGGCTACACCTTC.

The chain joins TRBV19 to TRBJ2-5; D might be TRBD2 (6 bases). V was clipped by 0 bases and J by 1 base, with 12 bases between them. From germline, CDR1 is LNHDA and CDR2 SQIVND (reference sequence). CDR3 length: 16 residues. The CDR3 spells CASSIEPEGSQETQYF. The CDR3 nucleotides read TGTGCCAGTAGTATAGAGCCGGAGGGTTCCCAAGAGACCCAGTACTTC.

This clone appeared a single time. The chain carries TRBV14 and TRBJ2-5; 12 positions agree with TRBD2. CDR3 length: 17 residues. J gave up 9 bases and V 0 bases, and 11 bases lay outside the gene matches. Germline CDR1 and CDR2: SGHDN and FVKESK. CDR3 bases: TGTGCCAGCAGCCAAGATCCGACTAGCGGGAGTGGTTTGGCCCAGTACTTC. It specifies CASSQDPTSGSGLAQYF.

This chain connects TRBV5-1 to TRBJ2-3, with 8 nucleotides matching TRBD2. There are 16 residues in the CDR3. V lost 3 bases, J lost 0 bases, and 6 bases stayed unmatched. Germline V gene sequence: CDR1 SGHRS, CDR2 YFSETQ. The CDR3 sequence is CASSSALAGSTDTQYF. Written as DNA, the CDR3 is TGCGCCAGCAGCTCCGCCCTAGCGGGCAGCACAGATACGCAGTATTTT.

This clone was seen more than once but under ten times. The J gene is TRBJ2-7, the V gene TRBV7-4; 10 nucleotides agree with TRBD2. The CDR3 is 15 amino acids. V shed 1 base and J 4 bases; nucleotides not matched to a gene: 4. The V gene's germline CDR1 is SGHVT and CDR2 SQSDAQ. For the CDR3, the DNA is TGTGCCAGCAGCTTAGGGACTAGCGGTAATTACGAGCAGTACTTC. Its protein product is CASSLGTSGNYEQYF. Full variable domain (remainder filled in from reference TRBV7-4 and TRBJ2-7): GAGVSQSPRYKVAKRGRDVALRCDSISGHVTLYWYRQTLGQGSEVLTYSQSDAQRDKSGRPSGRFSAERPERSVSTLKIQRTEQGDSAVYLCASSLGTSGNYEQYFGPGTRLTVT.